The clone carrying this T cell receptor (beta chain) has a handful of counts. No antigen is known for it. This CDR3 has 12 amino acids. Per germline, CDR1 SQVTM and CDR2 ANQGSEA. The data stem from a study of blood T cells in healthy people across ages. Through a sample-barcoded 5' primer and a J-beta primer mix, a second PCR was run for about 7 to 12 cycles. One entry per CDR3 protein results from TCRdb running MiXCR on the 5' RACE reads. The sample has 700,000 to 900,000 distinct CDR3 sequences, about 55% seen once; the top ten hold around 41%. General study results and limits: Because donor CMV status was unknown, expanded clonotype changes were possibly confounded.

The source of this sequence is an elderly man in good health. The sequenced sample was blood. This chain links TRBV29-1 with TRBJ2-5; TRBD1 matches 7 bases. The DNA end is a closer match to TRBJ2-7, so the J assignment may be wrong. The CDR3 sequence: CSVTDRENEQYF. CDR3 bases: TGCAGCGTGACCGACAGGGAAAACGAGCAGTACTTC.